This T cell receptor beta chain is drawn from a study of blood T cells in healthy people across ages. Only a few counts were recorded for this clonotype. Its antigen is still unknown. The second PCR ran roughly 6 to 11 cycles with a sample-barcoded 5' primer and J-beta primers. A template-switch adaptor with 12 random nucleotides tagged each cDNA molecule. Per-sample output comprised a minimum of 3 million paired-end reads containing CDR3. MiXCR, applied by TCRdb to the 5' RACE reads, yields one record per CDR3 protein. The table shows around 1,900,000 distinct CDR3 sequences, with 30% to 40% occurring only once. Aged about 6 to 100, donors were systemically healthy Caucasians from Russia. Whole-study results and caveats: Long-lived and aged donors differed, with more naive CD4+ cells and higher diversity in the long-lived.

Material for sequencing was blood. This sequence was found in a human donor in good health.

CDR3 in amino acids: CASSHSARGRGQPQHF. The CDR3 bases are TGTGCCAGCAGCCACTCCGCTAGGGGTCGCGGTCAGCCCCAGCATTTT. The V gene is TRBV7-9, the J gene TRBJ1-5; D is possibly TRBD1 (5 bases). The CDR3 is 16 amino acids. Germline CDR1 is SEHNR and CDR2 is FQNEAQ (reference sequence). V gave up 5 bases and J gave up 6 bases, with 20 bases separating them.